This T cell receptor beta chain appears in the sequencing data of a study of T cells in Graves' hyperthyroidism and ophthalmopathy. Germline V gene lookup returns CDR1 SGHTA and CDR2 FQGNSA. V was clipped by 5 bases and J by 1 base, with 8 bases between them. The CDR3 is made up of 14 amino acids. Hyperthyroidism had been newly diagnosed in patients aged 18 to 65, and its duration was under 2 months. Uncontrolled infection, other autoimmune disease, pregnancy or lactation barred patients from enrollment. Whole-study findings and limits: Model predictions of ophthalmopathy came a median 6.5 months before onset. Ophthalmopathy was separated from stable hyperthyroidism by a 13 V-J model.

To note about this clonotype: Its antigen is not identified.

Researchers amplified the TCR beta CDR3 regions from RNA transcripts. Using the HTBI primer set, a first-round RT-PCR was run on the TCR CDR3. MiXCR, applied by TCRdb to the multiplex PCR reads, yields one record per CDR3 protein. The data contain some 92,000 distinct CDR3 sequences, 35% to 45% of them singletons. What was sequenced was peripheral blood or thyroid tissue (not recorded which). V gene TRBV7-2 combines with J gene TRBJ2-2; no clear D. The receptor was isolated from a woman aged 25 to 39 with Graves' hyperthyroidism. CDR3 nucleotide sequence: TGTGCCAGCAGCCCCCGACAGAACACCGGGGAGCTGTTTTTT. Translation: CASSPRQNTGELFF.